A single sample gave rise to the 15 T cell receptor beta chains below, sequenced in a study of fetal regulatory T cell absence and autoimmunity. Assay used: immunoSEQ multiplex PCR; TCRdb lists only in-frame clones, some missing. Here the sample spans around 100,000 clones, about two thirds being singletons. Material: pancreas tissue. The receptors were sampled from a male donor with IPEX syndrome.

The chain joins TRBV5-6 to TRBJ2-5, with TRBD2 matching over 8 bases. Germline V gene lookup returns CDR1 SGHDT and CDR2 YYEEEE. V was clipped by 6 bases and J by 2 bases; unmatched bases: 3. This CDR3 is 13 amino acids long. Here the CDR3 DNA reads TGTGCCAGCAACGGGGGGGGTCAAGAGACCCAGTACTTC. Translating it yields CASNGGGQETQYF.

Worth noting for this clone: The same CDR3 can be traced to other DNA sequences in this sample. The CDR3 sequence: CASSVGGQETQYF. CDR3 coding DNA: TGTGCCAGCAGCGTAGGGGGACAAGAGACCCAGTACTTC. The chain carries TRBV9 and TRBJ2-5; unclear D gene. This CDR3 is built from 13 residues. Trimming cost V 0 bases and J 2 bases, with 5 bases left between them. Germline-derived CDR1 and CDR2 are SGDLS and YYNGEE.

This clone was observed a handful of times. The rearrangement uses TRBV7-2 and TRBJ1-2; TRBD1 matches at 11 bases. The CDR3 covers 16 residues. The V gene end was trimmed by 2 bases and the J gene end by 4 bases; junction bases not matched to a gene: 6. Germline V CDR1 and CDR2: SGHTA, FQGNSA. The CDR3 DNA follows: TGTGCCAGCAGCTTACGGACAGGGGGCGCGGGCTATGGCTACACCTTC. It specifies CASSLRTGGAGYGYTF.

The chain links TRBV2 to TRBJ1-2; 7 bases line up with TRBD1. CDR1 SNHLY and CDR2 FYNNEI come from the germline V gene. The CDR3 has 12 amino acids. Unmatched junction bases numbered 6, after V lost 6 bases and J lost 8 bases. In DNA form, the CDR3 reads TGTGCCAGCAGGTTACAGGGGCGCGGCTACACCTTC. This encodes CASRLQGRGYTF.

This rearrangement joins TRBV5-1 to TRBJ1-1; D might be TRBD1 (5 bases). Trimming cost V 0 bases and J 3 bases, with 12 bases left between them. CDR3 length: 15 amino acids. From germline, CDR1 is SGHRS and CDR2 YFSETQ. CDR3 coding DNA: TGCGCCAGCAGCTTGGCGACAGATAGATACACTGAAGCTTTCTTT. Translated: CASSLATDRYTEAFF.

The rearrangement joins TRBV29-1 to TRBJ2-2; the D call may be TRBD1 or TRBD2 (6 bases each). Germline CDR1 is SQVTM and CDR2 is ANQGSEA. Trimming stripped 3 bases from V and 4 bases from J, with 9 bases between. The CDR3 runs 13 residues. The CDR3 is CSVDGGGTGELFF. CDR3 DNA: TGCAGCGTTGACGGAGGGGGCACCGGGGAGCTGTTTTTT.

The chain couples TRBV19 to TRBJ2-5, with 11 positions matching TRBD2. CDR1 is LNHDA, CDR2 SQIVND, per germline (reference sequence). The J segment lost 5 bases and the V segment lost 3 bases, leaving 5 bases of the junction unmatched. The CDR3 covers 15 residues. CDR3 in DNA: TGTGCCAGTAGTATCCTAGCGGGGGGATGGGAGACCCAGTACTTC. Its protein is CASSILAGGWETQYF.

V gene TRBV5-8 combines with J gene TRBJ1-2; a weak D match, TRBD1 (6 bases). CDR1 SGHTS and CDR2 YDEGEE come from the germline V gene. V was cut by 7 bases and J by 8 bases, with 18 bases left in between. CDR3 length: 13 amino acids. Here the CDR3 reads CASVNRAARGYTF. In nucleotides, the CDR3 is TGTGCCAGCGTAAACAGGGCCGCTAGAGGCTACACCTTC.

This clone came up many times. Other DNA sequences in the sample encode the same CDR3. The V call is TRBV5-6, the J call TRBJ2-3; 11 positions agree with TRBD2. CDR3 length: 15 residues. Germline V lookup: CDR1 SGHDT, CDR2 YYEEEE. The J segment lost 4 bases and the V segment lost 2 bases, leaving 3 bases of the junction unmatched. The CDR3, as DNA: TGTGCCAGCAGCTTCCTAGCGGGGGGCGCAGATACGCAGTATTTT. Translated, it gives CASSFLAGGADTQYF.

The chain combines TRBV19 with TRBJ1-2, with D hard to call. Trimming removed 5 bases from V and 4 bases from J, with 20 bases in between. The length of the CDR3 is 16 residues. Per germline, CDR1 LNHDA and CDR2 SQIVND (reference sequence). The CDR3 spells CASSAPMGMDSYGYTF. The CDR3 coding sequence is TGTGCCAGTAGTGCCCCCATGGGGATGGACTCCTATGGCTACACCTTC.

The V and J genes are TRBV4-1 and TRBJ2-1; D call uncertain. Trimming pared 0 bases from V and 3 bases from J, leaving 9 bases between. The germline CDR1 and CDR2 sequences are MGHRA and YSYEKL. The CDR3 sequence is 15 residues long. The CDR3 region has the DNA TGCGCCAGCAGCCAAGATGGGCGGTACTACAATGAGCAGTTCTTC. It codes for CASSQDGRYYNEQFF.

This clone was seen once. V gene TRBV21-1 combines with J gene TRBJ2-1; the D call in the table, TRBD2, was not verified against the DNA. TRBV21-1 is deemed a pseudogene. The CDR3 is made up of 15 amino acids. The DNA for the CDR3 is TGTGCCAGCAGCCCCAATAGCGGGGGGGCCGATGAGCAGTTCTTC. Translation gives CASSPNSGGADEQFF.

The chain recombines TRBV10-3 with TRBJ1-1, with D unresolved. This CDR3 is built from 12 residues. From germline, CDR1 is ENHRY and CDR2 SYGVKD. V shed 4 bases and J shed 1 base, with 4 bases lying between them. The CDR3 loop is CAISATNTEAFF. The CDR3 region has the DNA TGTGCCATCAGTGCGACGAACACTGAAGCTTTCTTT.

This rearrangement joins TRBV9 to TRBJ2-3; D ambiguous. The CDR3 totals 14 residues. The V gene lost 5 bases and the J gene lost 2 bases, with 12 bases spanning the gap. Germline V CDR1 and CDR2: SGDLS, YYNGEE. The CDR3 DNA is TGTGCCAGCAGGCCGACGAGCCTCACAGATACGCAGTATTTT. Translation gives CASRPTSLTDTQYF.

The count of this clone is one. This chain joins TRBV27 and TRBJ2-5; no clear D. Germline values: CDR1 MNHEY, CDR2 SMNVEV (reference sequence). V shed 2 bases and J shed 1 base, with 8 bases lying between them. The CDR3 extends over 14 amino acids. The CDR3 DNA follows: TGTGCCAGCAGTTTAGGGCCCCCCCAAGAGACCCAGTACTTC. This translates into CASSLGPPQETQYF.